This passage covers 23 T cell receptor beta chains from one sample sequenced in a study of blood T cell repertoires in COVID-19. Method: immunoSEQ multiplex PCR; TCRdb's copy keeps in-frame clones and lacks some. The sample yields around 330,000 clones, about 89% seen once. Specimen: PBMCs or T cells enriched from blood (not recorded which). Receptors were obtained from a man aged 60 to 69 who had recovered from COVID-19.

This chain joins TRBV19 and TRBJ2-5; no clear D. Trimming stripped 1 base from V and 1 base from J, with 13 bases between. Germline CDR1 and CDR2: LNHDA and SQIVND (reference sequence). This CDR3 has 16 amino acids. CDR3 sequence reads: CASSIGGTRVQETQYF. The CDR3 bases are TGTGCCAGTAGTATAGGAGGTACCAGAGTCCAAGAGACCCAGTACTTC.

The chain recombines TRBV18 with TRBJ2-3; tentative D call: TRBD2 (6 bases). This CDR3 spans 16 amino acids. From germline, CDR1 is KGHSH and CDR2 LQKENI. V was trimmed by 3 bases and J by 2 bases, leaving 15 bases between them. CDR3: CASSPKIAANTDTQYF. The CDR3 region has the DNA TGTGCCAGCTCACCGAAAATAGCGGCAAACACAGATACGCAGTATTTT.

This clone was found once. The chain combines TRBV4-1 with TRBJ2-7; the match to TRBD2 covers 7 bases. From germline, CDR1 is MGHRA and CDR2 YSYEKL. With V trimmed by 1 base and J by 4 bases, 7 bases remained unmatched. The CDR3 consists of 15 residues. CDR3: CASSQGGGRRYEQYF. The CDR3 bases are TGCGCCAGCAGCCAAGGGGGCGGGAGAAGGTACGAGCAGTACTTC.

This clone was seen a single time. V gene TRBV2 combines with J gene TRBJ2-2; D uncertain. Germline values: CDR1 SNHLY, CDR2 FYNNEI. The length of the CDR3 is 14 residues. The V end lost 8 bases, the J end lost 1 base, and 11 bases lay between the germline ends. The CDR3 DNA reads as TGTGCCAGCTTTTCGTCGGGGAACACCGGGGAGCTGTTTTTT. This encodes CASFSSGNTGELFF.

The chain couples TRBV28 to TRBJ2-2; D is undetermined. The CDR3 loop spans 16 amino acids. Germline CDR1 is MDHEN and CDR2 is SYDVKM. Trimming stripped 0 bases from V and 0 bases from J, with 8 bases between. The CDR3 is CASSLWASANTGELFF. In nucleotides, the CDR3 is TGTGCCAGCAGTTTATGGGCTAGTGCGAACACCGGGGAGCTGTTTTTT.

The chain recombines TRBV7-9 with TRBJ2-2; a possible D gene is TRBD1 (6 bases). Germline loops: CDR1 SEHNR, CDR2 FQNEAQ (reference sequence). V gave up 6 bases and J gave up 7 bases, with 15 bases separating them. The CDR3 is 14 amino acids. The CDR3 sequence is CASRLQGQGGELFF. The CDR3 DNA follows: TGTGCCAGCAGATTACAGGGTCAGGGCGGGGAGCTGTTTTTT.

The chain links TRBV7-9 to TRBJ1-1; TRBD1 matches at 10 bases. V dropped 5 bases and J dropped 2; count of bases not matched to a gene: 11. The CDR3 is made up of 17 amino acids. In germline, CDR1 is SEHNR, CDR2 FQNEAQ (reference sequence). In DNA form, the CDR3 reads TGTGCCAGCAGCCTCGCGGGGGGACAGGGGACCAACACTGAAGCTTTCTTT. Translated: CASSLAGGQGTNTEAFF. The full variable domain, its missing parts supplied by reference TRBV7-9 and TRBJ1-1, is DTGVSQNPRHKITKRGQNVTFRCDPISEHNRLYWYRQTLGQGPEFLTYFQNEAQLEKSRLLSDRFSAERPKGSFSTLEIQRTEQGDSAMYLCASSLAGGQGTNTEAFFGQGTRLTVV.

This clone has only one observation. J is TRBJ1-4 and V is TRBV6-5; 7 nucleotides agree with TRBD1. V was clipped by 0 bases and J by 5 bases; unmatched bases: 6. This CDR3 contains 16 residues. In germline, CDR1 is MNHEY, CDR2 SVGAGI. The CDR3 sequence: CASSYSGTVSNEKLFF. The CDR3, as DNA: TGTGCCAGCAGTTACTCGGGGACAGTAAGCAATGAAAAACTGTTTTTT.

The V and J genes are TRBV7-9 and TRBJ2-7; D might be TRBD1 (6 bases). The V and J ends lost 7 bases and 5 bases respectively, with 12 bases between them. The CDR3 is 12 amino acids. Germline loops: CDR1 SEHNR, CDR2 FQNEAQ (reference sequence). The CDR3 sequence: CASTEQGNEQYF. The CDR3 nucleotides read TGTGCCAGCACAGAACAGGGTAACGAGCAGTACTTC.

The rearrangement uses TRBV2 and TRBJ2-7; 11 nucleotides line up with TRBD2. Trimming at V came to 6 bases and at J to 0 bases, leaving 13 bases not matched to a gene. This CDR3 contains 18 residues. Germline V gene lookup returns CDR1 SNHLY and CDR2 FYNNEI. As DNA, the CDR3 is TGTGCCAGCAGGCAGGGACTAGCGGTAAGGTCCGGCTCCTACGAGCAGTACTTC. It yields the protein CASRQGLAVRSGSYEQYF. Full variable domain (outside the CDR3, taken from reference TRBV2 and TRBJ2-7): EPEVTQTPSHQVTQMGQEVILRCVPISNHLYFYWYRQILGQKVEFLVSFYNNEISEKSEIFDDQFSVERPDGSNFTLKIRSTKLEDSAMYFCASRQGLAVRSGSYEQYFGPGTRLTVT.

V and J are TRBV13 and TRBJ1-1, with D possibly matching TRBD1 (6 bases). The CDR3 totals 15 residues. Germline CDR1 PRHDT, CDR2 FYEKMQ (reference sequence). V dropped 5 bases and J dropped 1 base, with 14 bases sitting between them. The CDR3 DNA sequence: TGTGCCAGCAGCACTTGGGACACTTCGAACACTGAAGCTTTCTTT. Its protein is CASSTWDTSNTEAFF. The complete variable domain, with remaining parts taken from reference TRBV13 and TRBJ1-1, reads AAGVIQSPRHLIKEKRETATLKCYPIPRHDTVYWYQQGPGQDPQFLISFYEKMQSDKGSIPDRFSAQQFSDYHSELNMSSLELGDSALYFCASSTWDTSNTEAFFGQGTRLTVV.

This chain links TRBV5-3 with TRBJ1-4; TRBD1 aligns across 10 bases. Being an ORF, TRBV5-3 has a function that is uncertain. The CDR3 contains 20 residues. V shed 3 bases, J shed 0 bases, and the junction held 14 bases outside the gene matches. The CDR3, as DNA: TGTGCCAGAAGCTGCGAAACCCGGGACAGGGGAGGACCAACTAATGAAAAACTGTTTTTT. This gives the protein CARSCETRDRGGPTNEKLFF.

The chain employs TRBV5-1 and TRBJ1-1, with D possibly being TRBD1 (5 bases). Germline V gives CDR1 SGHRS, CDR2 YFSETQ. The CDR3 consists of 14 residues. Trimming shortened V by 1 base and J by 0 bases, and 7 bases separated the two germline ends. For the CDR3, the DNA is TGCGCCAGCAGCTTGATAGGGGTGAACACTGAAGCTTTCTTT. Encoded protein: CASSLIGVNTEAFF.

CDR3 loop: CAWSALGGNYYEQYF. DNA for the CDR3: TGTGCCTGGAGTGCCTTGGGGGGGAACTACTACGAGCAGTACTTC. The rearrangement uses TRBV30 and TRBJ2-7, with 7 bases that match TRBD2. This CDR3 is 15 amino acids long. CDR1 GTSNPN and CDR2 SVGIG come from the germline V gene (reference sequence). J gave up 3 bases and V 1 base, and 9 bases lay outside the gene matches.

This chain joins TRBV3-1 (or the pseudogene TRBV3-2) and TRBJ2-7; 8 bases are a match to TRBD1. Germline V gene sequence: CDR1 LGHDT, CDR2 YNNKEL (reference sequence). There are 20 residues in the CDR3. Unmatched junction bases numbered 20, after V lost 0 bases and J lost 4 bases. The CDR3 DNA follows: TGTGCCAGCAGCCAAGATGCCCACAACCGCAGGGGGCCGTTTTCTTACGAGCAGTACTTC. Translation gives CASSQDAHNRRGPFSYEQYF.

This chain connects TRBV4-1 to TRBJ1-5, with 8 bases lining up with TRBD1. The CDR3 loop spans 18 amino acids. The germline CDR1 and CDR2 sequences are MGHRA and YSYEKL. Germline trimming cut 4 bases from V and 6 bases from J; bases unmatched to any gene: 17. The CDR3 DNA is TGCGCCAGCAGCCCAAGGTTGTCGGCGCAGGGGGCCGGTCAGCCCCAGCATTTT. Translating gives CASSPRLSAQGAGQPQHF.

This chain links TRBV6-5 with TRBJ2-1; 7 nucleotides align to TRBD2. The CDR3 is 15 residues long. V shed 0 bases and J 7 bases; nucleotides not matched to a gene: 6. Germline V gene data show CDR1 as MNHEY and CDR2 as SVGAGI. Here the CDR3 reads CASSYSGSAGNEQFF. DNA for the CDR3: TGTGCCAGCAGTTACTCTGGGTCAGCGGGGAATGAGCAGTTCTTC.

The chain has TRBV6-5 and TRBJ2-5; possibly TRBD1 for D (6 bases). CDR3 length equals 15 residues. V was trimmed by 6 bases and J by 3 bases, leaving 17 bases between them. Germline CDR1 MNHEY, CDR2 SVGAGI. The CDR3 DNA reads TGTGCCAGCAGCACCTTAAGACAGGCGAAAGAGACCCAGTACTTC. This codes for CASSTLRQAKETQYF.

The chain employs TRBV5-6 and TRBJ2-2; D is unresolved. Germline loops: CDR1 SGHDT, CDR2 YYEEEE. V lost 5 bases, J lost 2 bases, and 4 bases lay in between. This CDR3 spans 12 amino acids. CDR3 sequence (DNA): TGTGCCAGCAGTTTAAACACCGGGGAGCTGTTTTTT. This gives the protein CASSLNTGELFF.

This sequence joins TRBV11-3 and TRBJ1-6, with D unresolved. V lost 5 bases to trimming and J lost 7 bases, with 21 bases between them. The CDR3 totals 17 residues. The V gene's germline CDR1 is SGHNT and CDR2 YENEEA. The CDR3 nucleotides read TGTGCCAGCAGCCCCAGGACGGACCTGGCGGGAAATTCACCCCTCCACTTT. Residues: CASSPRTDLAGNSPLHF.

The chain employs TRBV5-1 and TRBJ1-1, with TRBD1 as a possible D gene (6 bases). This CDR3 comprises 15 residues. Looked up from germline, CDR1 is SGHRS and CDR2 is YFSETQ. V lost 10 bases and J lost 1, with 20 bases in between. CDR3 residues: CASYREGFRNTEAFF. CDR3 bases: TGCGCCTCATACAGGGAGGGGTTTAGGAACACTGAAGCTTTCTTT.

This chain connects TRBV28 to TRBJ2-1; 7 nucleotides match TRBD2. The junction had 13 bases not matched to a gene; V was cut back by 1 base and J by 7 bases. The CDR3 is 17 amino acids. Germline V gene lookup returns CDR1 MDHEN and CDR2 SYDVKM. Written as DNA, the CDR3 is TGTGCCAGCAGTTTATATTCGTCCGGGACTATCAATAATGAGCAGTTCTTC. Its protein product is CASSLYSSGTINNEQFF.

J is TRBJ2-1 and V is TRBV24-1, with 12 positions matching TRBD2. The CDR3 has 17 amino acids. Per the germline V gene, CDR1 is KGHDR and CDR2 is SFDVKD. The J segment lost 7 bases and the V segment lost 4 bases, leaving 10 bases of the junction unmatched. The CDR3 DNA sequence: TGTGCCACCAGTGACCCGAATGGACTAGCGGGACTTAATGAGCAGTTCTTC. Translating it yields CATSDPNGLAGLNEQFF.